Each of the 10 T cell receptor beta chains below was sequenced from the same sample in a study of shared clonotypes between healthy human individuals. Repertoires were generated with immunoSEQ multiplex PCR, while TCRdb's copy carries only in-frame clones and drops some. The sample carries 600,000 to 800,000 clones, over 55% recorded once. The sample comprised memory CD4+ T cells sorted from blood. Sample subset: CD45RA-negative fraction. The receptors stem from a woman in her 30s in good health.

The CDR3 sequence is CASSLELATEAFF. The CDR3, as DNA: TGCGCCAGCAGCTTAGAACTTGCGACTGAAGCTTTCTTT. The chain joins TRBV5-1 to TRBJ1-1; D remains ambiguous. Trimming removed 2 bases from V and 5 bases from J, with 10 bases in between. From germline, CDR1 is SGHRS and CDR2 YFSETQ. The CDR3 length is 13 residues.

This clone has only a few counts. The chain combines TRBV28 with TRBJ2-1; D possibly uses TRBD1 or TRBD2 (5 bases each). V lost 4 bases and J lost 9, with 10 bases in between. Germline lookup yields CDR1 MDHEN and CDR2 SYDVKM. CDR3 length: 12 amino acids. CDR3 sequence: CASSYQGREQFF. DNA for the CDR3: TGTGCCAGCAGTTATCAGGGACGTGAGCAGTTCTTC.

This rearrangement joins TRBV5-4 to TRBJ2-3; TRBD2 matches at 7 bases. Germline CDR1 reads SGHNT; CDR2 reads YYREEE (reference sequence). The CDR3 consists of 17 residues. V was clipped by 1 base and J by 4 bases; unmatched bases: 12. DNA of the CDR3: TGTGCCAGCAGCTTGTTAGGCGGGAGCGGTCATGCAGATACGCAGTATTTT. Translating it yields CASSLLGGSGHADTQYF.

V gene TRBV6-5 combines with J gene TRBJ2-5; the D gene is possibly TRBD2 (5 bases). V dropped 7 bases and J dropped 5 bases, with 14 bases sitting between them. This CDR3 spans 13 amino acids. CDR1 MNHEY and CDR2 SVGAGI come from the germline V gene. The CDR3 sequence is CASTLLGSETQYF. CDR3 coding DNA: TGTGCCAGCACCCTACTAGGTTCGGAGACCCAGTACTTC.

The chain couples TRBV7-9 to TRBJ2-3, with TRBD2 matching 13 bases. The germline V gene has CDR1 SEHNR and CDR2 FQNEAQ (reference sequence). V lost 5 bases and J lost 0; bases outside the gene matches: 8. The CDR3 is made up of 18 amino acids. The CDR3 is CASSTWTSGGSSTDTQYF. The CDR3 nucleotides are TGTGCCAGCAGCACTTGGACTAGCGGGGGATCTAGCACAGATACGCAGTATTTT.

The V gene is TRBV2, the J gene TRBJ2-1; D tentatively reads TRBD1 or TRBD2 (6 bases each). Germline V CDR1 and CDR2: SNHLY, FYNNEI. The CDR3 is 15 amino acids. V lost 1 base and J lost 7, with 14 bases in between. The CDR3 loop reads CASSEEGGGRNEQFF. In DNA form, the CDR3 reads TGTGCCAGCAGTGAAGAGGGGGGAGGCCGAAATGAGCAGTTCTTC.

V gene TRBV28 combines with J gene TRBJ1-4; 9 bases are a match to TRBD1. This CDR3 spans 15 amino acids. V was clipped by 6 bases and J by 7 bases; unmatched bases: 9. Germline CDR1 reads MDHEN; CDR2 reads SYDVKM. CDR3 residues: CASSLGQGRVEKLFF. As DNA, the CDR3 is TGTGCCAGCAGCCTAGGACAGGGGAGGGTTGAAAAACTGTTTTTT.

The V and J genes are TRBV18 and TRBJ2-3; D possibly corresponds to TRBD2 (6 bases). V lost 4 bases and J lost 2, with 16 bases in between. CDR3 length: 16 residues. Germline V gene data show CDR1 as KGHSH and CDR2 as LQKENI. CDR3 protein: CASSRRAGLATDTQYF. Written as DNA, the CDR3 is TGTGCCAGCTCACGGAGGGCAGGTCTCGCCACAGATACGCAGTATTTT.

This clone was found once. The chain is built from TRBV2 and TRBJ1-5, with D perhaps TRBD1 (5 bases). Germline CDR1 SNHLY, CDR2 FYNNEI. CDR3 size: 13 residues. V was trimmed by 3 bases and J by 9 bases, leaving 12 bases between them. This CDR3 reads CASSEERGGPQHF. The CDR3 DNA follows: TGTGCCAGCAGTGAGGAAAGGGGCGGGCCCCAGCATTTT.

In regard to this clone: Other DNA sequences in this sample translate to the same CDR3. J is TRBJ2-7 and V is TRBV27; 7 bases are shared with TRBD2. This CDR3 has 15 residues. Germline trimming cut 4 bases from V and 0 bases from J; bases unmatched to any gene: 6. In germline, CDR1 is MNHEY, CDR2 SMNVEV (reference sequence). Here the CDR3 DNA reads TGTGCCAGCAGTTCCTTAGCGGGTGCCTCCTACGAGCAGTACTTC. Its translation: CASSSLAGASYEQYF.